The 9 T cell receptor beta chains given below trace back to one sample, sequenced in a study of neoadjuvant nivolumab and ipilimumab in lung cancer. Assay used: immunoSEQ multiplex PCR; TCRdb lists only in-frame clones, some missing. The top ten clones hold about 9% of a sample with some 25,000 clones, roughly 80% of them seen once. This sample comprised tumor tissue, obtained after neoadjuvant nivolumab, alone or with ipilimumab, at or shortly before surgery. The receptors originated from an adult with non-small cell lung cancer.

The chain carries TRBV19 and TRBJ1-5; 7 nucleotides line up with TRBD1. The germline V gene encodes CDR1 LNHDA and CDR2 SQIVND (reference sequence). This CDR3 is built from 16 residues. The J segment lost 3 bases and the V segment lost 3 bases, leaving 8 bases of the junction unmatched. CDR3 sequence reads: CASSMMTGQTNQPQHF. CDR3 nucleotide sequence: TGTGCCAGTAGTATGATGACAGGGCAGACCAATCAGCCCCAGCATTTT.

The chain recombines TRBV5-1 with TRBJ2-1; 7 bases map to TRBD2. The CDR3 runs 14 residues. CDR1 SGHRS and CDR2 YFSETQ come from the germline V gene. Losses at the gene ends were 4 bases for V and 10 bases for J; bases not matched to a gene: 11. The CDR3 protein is CASSPGTGGWEQFF. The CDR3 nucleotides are TGCGCCAGCAGCCCGGGGACCGGGGGGTGGGAGCAGTTCTTC.

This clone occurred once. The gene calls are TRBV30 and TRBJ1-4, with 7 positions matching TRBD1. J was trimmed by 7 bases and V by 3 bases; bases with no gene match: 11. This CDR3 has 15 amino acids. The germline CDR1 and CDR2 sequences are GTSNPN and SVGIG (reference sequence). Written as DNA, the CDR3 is TGTGCCTGGAGACCCCAGACAGGGCATTCTGAAAAACTGTTTTTT. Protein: CAWRPQTGHSEKLFF. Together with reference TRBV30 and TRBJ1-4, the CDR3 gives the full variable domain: SQTIHQWPATLVQPVGSPLSLECTVEGTSNPNLYWYRQAAGRGLQLLFYSVGIGQISSEVPQNLSASRPQDRQFILSSKKLLLSDSGFYLCAWRPQTGHSEKLFFGSGTQLSVL.

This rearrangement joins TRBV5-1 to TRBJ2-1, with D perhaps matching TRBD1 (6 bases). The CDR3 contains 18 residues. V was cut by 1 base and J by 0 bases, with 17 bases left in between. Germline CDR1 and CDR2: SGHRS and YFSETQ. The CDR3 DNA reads TGCGCCAGCAGCTTGCCGGCAGGGGCGTCAAGCTCCTACAATGAGCAGTTCTTC. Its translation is CASSLPAGASSSYNEQFF. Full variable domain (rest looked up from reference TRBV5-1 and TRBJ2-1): KAGVTQTPRYLIKTRGQQVTLSCSPISGHRSVSWYQQTPGQGLQFLFEYFSETQRNKGNFPGRFSGRQFSNSRSEMNVSTLELGDSALYLCASSLPAGASSSYNEQFFGPGTRLTVL.

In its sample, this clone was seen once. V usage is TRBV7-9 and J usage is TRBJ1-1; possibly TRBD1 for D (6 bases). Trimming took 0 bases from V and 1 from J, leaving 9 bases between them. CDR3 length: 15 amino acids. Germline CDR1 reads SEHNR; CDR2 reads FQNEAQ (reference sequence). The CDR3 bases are TGTGCCAGCAGCTTAGCGGGGGGCCCGAACACTGAAGCTTTCTTT. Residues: CASSLAGGPNTEAFF.

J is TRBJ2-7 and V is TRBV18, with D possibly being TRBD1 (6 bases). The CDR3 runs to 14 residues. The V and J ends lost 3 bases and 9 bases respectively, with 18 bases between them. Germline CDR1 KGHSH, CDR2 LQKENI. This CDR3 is CASSPTQGWEWQYF. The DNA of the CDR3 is TGTGCCAGCTCACCGACACAGGGATGGGAGTGGCAGTACTTC.

In DNA form, the CDR3 reads TGTGCCAGCAGCTTGGGAACTAGCGGGATTTCCTACAATGAGCAGTTCTTC. This gives the protein CASSLGTSGISYNEQFF. This chain links TRBV5-4 with TRBJ2-1; 10 bases align to TRBD2. The CDR3 sequence is 17 residues long. Germline-derived CDR1 and CDR2 are SGHNT and YYREEE (reference sequence). V dropped 0 bases and J dropped 1; count of bases not matched to a gene: 4.

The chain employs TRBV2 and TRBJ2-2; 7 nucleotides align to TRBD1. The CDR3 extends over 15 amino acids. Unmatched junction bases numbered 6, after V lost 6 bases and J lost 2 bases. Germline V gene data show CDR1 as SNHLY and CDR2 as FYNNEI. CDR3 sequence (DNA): TGTGCCAGCAGCCCGTGGGACAGCAACACCGGGGAGCTGTTTTTT. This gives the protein CASSPWDSNTGELFF.

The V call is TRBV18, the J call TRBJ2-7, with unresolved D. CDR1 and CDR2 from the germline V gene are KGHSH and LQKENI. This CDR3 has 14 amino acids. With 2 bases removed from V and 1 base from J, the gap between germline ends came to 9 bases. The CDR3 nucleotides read TGTGCCAGCTCACCAAGCGCGAGATCCTACGAGCAGTACTTC. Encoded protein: CASSPSARSYEQYF. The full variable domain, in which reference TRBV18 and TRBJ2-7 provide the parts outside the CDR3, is NAGVMQNPRHLVRRRGQEARLRCSPMKGHSHVYWYRQLPEEGLKFMVYLQKENIIDESGMPKERFSAEFPKEGPSILRIQQVVRGDSAAYFCASSPSARSYEQYFGPGTRLTVT.